The clone carrying this T cell receptor (beta chain) was found a few times. Its antigen is not known. This sample was included in a study of PD-1 blockade in mismatch repair-deficient tumors. Across the study: Patients had some twelve mismatch repair-deficient cancer types, all previously treated and progressing.

Germline values: CDR1 MNHNS, CDR2 SASEGT. The CDR3 loop spans 13 amino acids. Trimming stripped 1 base from V and 4 bases from J, with 7 bases between. TCRdb keeps only in-frame clones here, not all; method: immunoSEQ multiplex PCR. In the table there are roughly 48,000 clones, 65% to 80% of which are singletons. The study's findings and limits: Tumor-resident clones, often undetectable pretreatment in blood, expanded then contracted after pembrolizumab.

TCRs were sequenced from a few patients responding to pembrolizumab. This TCR came from an adult with mismatch repair-deficient cancer. The chain uses TRBV6-1 and TRBJ1-2; no clear D gene. Specimen: PBMCs, collected before pembrolizumab treatment. The chain's CDR3 is CASSEDYSYGYTF. CDR3 bases: TGTGCCAGCAGTGAAGATTACAGCTATGGCTACACCTTC.